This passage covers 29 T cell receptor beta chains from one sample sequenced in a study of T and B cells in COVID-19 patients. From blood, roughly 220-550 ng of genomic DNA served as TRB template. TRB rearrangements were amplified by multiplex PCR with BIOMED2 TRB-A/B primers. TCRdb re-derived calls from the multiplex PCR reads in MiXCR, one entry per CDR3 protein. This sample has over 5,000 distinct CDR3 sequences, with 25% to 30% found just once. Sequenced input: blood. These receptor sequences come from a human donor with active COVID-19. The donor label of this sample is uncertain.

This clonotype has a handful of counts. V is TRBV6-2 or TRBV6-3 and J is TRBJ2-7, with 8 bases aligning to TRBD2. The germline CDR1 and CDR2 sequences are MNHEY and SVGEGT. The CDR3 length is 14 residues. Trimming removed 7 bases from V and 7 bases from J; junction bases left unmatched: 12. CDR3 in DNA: TGTGCCAGCACCCTACCCCTAGCGGGTCCTGAGCAGTACTTC. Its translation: CASTLPLAGPEQYF.

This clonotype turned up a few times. Here the CDR3 DNA reads TGTGCCAGCAGTTACCCCGGAGGGGCCTATGGCTACACCTTC. Amino acid sequence: CASSYPGGAYGYTF. The rearrangement joins TRBV6-2 or TRBV6-3 to TRBJ1-2; tentative D call: TRBD1 (5 bases). The ends were cut back, 2 bases at V and 4 bases at J, with 11 bases in the middle. There are 14 residues in the CDR3. Per the germline V gene, CDR1 is MNHEY and CDR2 is SVGEGT.

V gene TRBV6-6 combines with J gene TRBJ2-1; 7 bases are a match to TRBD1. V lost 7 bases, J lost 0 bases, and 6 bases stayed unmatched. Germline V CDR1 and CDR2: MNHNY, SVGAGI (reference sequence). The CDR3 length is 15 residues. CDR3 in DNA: TGTGCCAGCATCCTCCGGGACAGCTCCTACAATGAGCAGTTCTTC. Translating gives CASILRDSSYNEQFF.

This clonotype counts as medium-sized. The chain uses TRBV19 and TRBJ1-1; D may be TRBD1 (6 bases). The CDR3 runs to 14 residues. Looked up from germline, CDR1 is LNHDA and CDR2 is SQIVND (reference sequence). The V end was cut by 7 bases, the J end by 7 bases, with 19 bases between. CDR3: CASTDGGRAGEAFF. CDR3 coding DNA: TGTGCCAGTACCGACGGGGGCAGGGCGGGTGAAGCTTTCTTT.

The CDR3 DNA follows: TGTGCCAGCAGATTTGGGACTAGCGGGTACAATGAGCAGTTCTTC. It is translated as CASRFGTSGYNEQFF. V gene TRBV12-3 or TRBV12-4 combines with J gene TRBJ2-1, with TRBD2 matching over 12 bases. The CDR3 runs 15 residues. After removal of 6 bases from V and 4 bases from J, the junction contained 4 bases not matched to a gene.

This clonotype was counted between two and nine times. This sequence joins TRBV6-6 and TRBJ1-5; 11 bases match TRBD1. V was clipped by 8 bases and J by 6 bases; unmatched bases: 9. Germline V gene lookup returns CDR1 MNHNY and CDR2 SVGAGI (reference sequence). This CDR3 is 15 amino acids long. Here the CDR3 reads CASRKGQGAGQPQHF. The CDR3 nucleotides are TGTGCCAGCCGAAAAGGACAGGGGGCAGGTCAGCCCCAGCATTTT.

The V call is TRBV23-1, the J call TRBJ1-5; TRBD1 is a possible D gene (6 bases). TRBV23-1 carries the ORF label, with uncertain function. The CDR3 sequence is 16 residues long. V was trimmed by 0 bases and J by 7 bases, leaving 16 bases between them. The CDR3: CASSQSVQGRVQPQHF. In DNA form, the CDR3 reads TGCGCCAGCAGTCAATCGGTACAGGGACGGGTCCAGCCCCAGCATTTT.

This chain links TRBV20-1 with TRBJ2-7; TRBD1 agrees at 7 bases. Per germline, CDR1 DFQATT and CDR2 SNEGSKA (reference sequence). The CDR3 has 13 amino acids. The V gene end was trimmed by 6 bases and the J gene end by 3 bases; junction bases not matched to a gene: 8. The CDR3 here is CSAPPGQDYEQYF. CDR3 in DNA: TGCAGTGCCCCCCCCGGACAGGACTACGAGCAGTACTTC.

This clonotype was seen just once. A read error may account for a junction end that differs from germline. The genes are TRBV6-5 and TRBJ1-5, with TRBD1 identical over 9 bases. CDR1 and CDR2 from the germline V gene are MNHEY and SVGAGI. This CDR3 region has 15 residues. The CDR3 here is CVSSYDGTGMGPQHF. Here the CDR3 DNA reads TGTGTCAGCAGTTACGACGGGACAGGGATGGGCCCCCAGCATTTT.

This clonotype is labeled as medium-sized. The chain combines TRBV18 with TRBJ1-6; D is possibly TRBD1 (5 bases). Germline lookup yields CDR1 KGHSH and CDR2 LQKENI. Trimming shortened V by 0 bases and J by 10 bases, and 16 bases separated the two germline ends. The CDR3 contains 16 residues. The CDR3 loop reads CASSPPGLGRESPLHF. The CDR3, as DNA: TGTGCCAGCTCACCACCGGGTTTGGGCAGGGAATCACCCCTCCACTTT.

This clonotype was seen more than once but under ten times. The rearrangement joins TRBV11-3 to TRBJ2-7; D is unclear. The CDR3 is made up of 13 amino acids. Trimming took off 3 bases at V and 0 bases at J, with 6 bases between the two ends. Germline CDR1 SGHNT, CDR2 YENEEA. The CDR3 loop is CASSLGSSYEQYF. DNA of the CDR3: TGTGCCAGCAGCTTGGGCAGCTCCTACGAGCAGTACTTC.

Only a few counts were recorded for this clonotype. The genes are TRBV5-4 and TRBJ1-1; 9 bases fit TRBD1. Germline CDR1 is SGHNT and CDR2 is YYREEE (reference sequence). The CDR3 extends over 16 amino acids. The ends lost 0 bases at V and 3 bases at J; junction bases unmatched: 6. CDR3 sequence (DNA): TGTGCCAGCAGCTTGGAGACAGGGGGAGGCTACACTGAAGCTTTCTTT. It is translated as CASSLETGGGYTEAFF.

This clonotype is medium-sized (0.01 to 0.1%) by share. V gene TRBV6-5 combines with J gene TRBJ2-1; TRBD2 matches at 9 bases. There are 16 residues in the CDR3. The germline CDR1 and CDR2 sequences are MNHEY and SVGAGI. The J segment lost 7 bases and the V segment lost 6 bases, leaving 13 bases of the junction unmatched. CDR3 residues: CASSSSGSGSLNEQFF. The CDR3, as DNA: TGTGCCAGCAGCAGCTCAGGTAGCGGGAGTTTGAATGAGCAGTTCTTC.

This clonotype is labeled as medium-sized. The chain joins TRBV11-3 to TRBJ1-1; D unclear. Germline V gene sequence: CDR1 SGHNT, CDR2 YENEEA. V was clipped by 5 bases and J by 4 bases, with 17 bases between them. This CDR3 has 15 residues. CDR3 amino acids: CASSHGRSLITEAFF. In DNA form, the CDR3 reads TGTGCCAGCAGCCACGGGAGGAGCCTGATCACTGAAGCTTTCTTT.

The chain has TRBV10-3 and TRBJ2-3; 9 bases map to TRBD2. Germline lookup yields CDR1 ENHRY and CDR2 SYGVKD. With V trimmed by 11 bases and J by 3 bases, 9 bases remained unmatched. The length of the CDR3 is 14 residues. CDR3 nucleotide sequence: TGTGCCGTCCCCCTAGCGGGAATAACAGATACGCAGTATTTT. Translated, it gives CAVPLAGITDTQYF.

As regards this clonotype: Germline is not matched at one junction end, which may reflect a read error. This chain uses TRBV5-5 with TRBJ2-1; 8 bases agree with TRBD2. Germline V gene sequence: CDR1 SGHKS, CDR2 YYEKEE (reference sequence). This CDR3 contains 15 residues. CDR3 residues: CASSPDGTSYNEQFF. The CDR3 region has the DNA TGCGCCAGCAGCCCGGATGGGACTAGCTACAATGAGCAGTTCTTC.

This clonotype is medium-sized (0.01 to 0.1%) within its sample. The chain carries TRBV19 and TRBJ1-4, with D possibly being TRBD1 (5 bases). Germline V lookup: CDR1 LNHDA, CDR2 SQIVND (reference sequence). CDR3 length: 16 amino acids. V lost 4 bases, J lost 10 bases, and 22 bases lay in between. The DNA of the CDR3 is TGTGCCAGTAGTAGCTCAGGGTTAAGGAGTCTCGGAAAACTGTTTTTT. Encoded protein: CASSSSGLRSLGKLFF.

The CDR3 coding sequence is TGTGCCAGCAGTTACTCTCCAGCCCAAGAGACCCAGTACTTC. Amino acid sequence: CASSYSPAQETQYF. This chain connects TRBV6-5 to TRBJ2-5; D ambiguous. V was pared by 0 bases and J by 1 base, with 6 bases between. CDR1 MNHEY and CDR2 SVGAGI come from the germline V gene. CDR3 size: 14 residues.

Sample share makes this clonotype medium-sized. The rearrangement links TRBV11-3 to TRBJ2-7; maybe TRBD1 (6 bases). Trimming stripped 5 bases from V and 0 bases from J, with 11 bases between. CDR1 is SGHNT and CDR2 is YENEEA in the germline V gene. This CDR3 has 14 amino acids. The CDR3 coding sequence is TGTGCCAGCAGCCCCACGGACAGCTCCTACGAGCAGTACTTC. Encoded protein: CASSPTDSSYEQYF.

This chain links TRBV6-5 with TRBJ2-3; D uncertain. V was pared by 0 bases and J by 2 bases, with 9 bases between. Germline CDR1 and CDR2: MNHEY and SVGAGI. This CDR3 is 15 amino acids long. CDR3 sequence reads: CASSYSKGFTDTQYF. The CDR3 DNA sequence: TGTGCCAGCAGTTACTCGAAAGGGTTCACAGATACGCAGTATTTT.

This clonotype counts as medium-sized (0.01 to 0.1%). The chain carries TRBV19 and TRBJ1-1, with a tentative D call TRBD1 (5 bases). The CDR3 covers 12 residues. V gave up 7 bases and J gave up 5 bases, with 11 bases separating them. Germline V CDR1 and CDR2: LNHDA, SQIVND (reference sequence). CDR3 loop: CASNRRMTEAFF. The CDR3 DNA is TGTGCCAGTAACAGGCGGATGACTGAAGCTTTCTTT.

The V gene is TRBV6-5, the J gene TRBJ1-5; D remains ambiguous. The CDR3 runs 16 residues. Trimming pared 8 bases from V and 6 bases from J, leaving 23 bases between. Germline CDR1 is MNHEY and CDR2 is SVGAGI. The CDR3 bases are TGTGCCAGCTTGTCAGTAAATGGCCAGTTGGCTCAGCCCCAGCATTTT. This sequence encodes CASLSVNGQLAQPQHF.

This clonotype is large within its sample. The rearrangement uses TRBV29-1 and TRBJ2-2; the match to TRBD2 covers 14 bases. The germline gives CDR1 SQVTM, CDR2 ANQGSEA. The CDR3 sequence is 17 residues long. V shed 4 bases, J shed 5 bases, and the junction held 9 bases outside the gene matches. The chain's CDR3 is CSVGLAGGPRGTGELFF. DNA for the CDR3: TGCAGCGTTGGACTAGCGGGAGGGCCACGTGGGACCGGGGAGCTGTTTTTT.

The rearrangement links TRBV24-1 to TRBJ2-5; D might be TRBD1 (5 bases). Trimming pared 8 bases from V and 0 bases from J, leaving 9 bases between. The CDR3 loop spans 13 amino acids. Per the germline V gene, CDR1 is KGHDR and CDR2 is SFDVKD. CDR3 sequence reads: CATNAGHQETQYF. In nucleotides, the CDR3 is TGTGCCACCAACGCAGGGCACCAAGAGACCCAGTACTTC.

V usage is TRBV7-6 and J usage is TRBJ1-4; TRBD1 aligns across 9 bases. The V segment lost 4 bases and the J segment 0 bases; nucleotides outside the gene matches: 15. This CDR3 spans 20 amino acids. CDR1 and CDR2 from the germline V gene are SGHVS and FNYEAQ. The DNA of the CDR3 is TGTGCCAGCAGCTCGCACACAGGGGGCCCAACCAATGCAACTAATGAAAAACTGTTTTTT. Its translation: CASSSHTGGPTNATNEKLFF.

Here the CDR3 reads CAISEEREISYEQYF. The CDR3 DNA reads TGTGCCATCAGTGAGGAGCGGGAGATCTCCTACGAGCAGTACTTC. The chain combines TRBV10-3 with TRBJ2-7, with 8 bases lining up with TRBD2. Germline CDR1 reads ENHRY; CDR2 reads SYGVKD. V lost 2 bases and J lost 0; bases outside the gene matches: 3. CDR3 length equals 15 residues.

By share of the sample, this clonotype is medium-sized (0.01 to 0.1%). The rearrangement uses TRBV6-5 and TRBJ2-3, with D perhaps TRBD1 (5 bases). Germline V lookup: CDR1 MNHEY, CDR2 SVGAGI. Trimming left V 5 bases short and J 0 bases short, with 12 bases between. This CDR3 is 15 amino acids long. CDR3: CASSLSRQSTDTQYF. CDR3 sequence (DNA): TGTGCCAGCAGTCTATCCCGACAGAGCACAGATACGCAGTATTTT.

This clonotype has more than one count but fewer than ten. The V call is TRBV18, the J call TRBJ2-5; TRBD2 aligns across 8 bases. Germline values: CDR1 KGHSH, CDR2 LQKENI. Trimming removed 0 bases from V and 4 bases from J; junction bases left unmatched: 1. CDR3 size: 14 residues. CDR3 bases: TGTGCCAGCTCACCACCTAGCGGGGTAGAGACCCAGTACTTC. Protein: CASSPPSGVETQYF.

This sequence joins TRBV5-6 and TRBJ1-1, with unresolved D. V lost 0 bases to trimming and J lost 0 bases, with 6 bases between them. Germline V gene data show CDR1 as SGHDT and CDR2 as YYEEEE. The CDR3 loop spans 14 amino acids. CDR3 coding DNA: TGTGCCAGCAGCTTGGTTGGTGTGAACACTGAAGCTTTCTTT. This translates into CASSLVGVNTEAFF.